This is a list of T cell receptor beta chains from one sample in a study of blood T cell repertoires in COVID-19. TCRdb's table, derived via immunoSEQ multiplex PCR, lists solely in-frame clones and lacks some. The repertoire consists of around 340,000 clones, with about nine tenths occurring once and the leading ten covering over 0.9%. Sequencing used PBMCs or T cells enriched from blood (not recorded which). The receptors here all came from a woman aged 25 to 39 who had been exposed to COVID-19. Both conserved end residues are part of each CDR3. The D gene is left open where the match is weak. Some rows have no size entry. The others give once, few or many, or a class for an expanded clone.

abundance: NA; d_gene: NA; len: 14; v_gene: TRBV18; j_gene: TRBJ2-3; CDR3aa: CASSPRQAADTQYF; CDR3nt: TGTGCCAGCTCACCTCGACAGGCGGCAGATACGCAGTATTTT
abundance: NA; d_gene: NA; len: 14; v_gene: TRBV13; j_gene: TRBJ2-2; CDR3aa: CASSPGTNTGELFF; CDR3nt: TGTGCCAGCAGCCCCGGGACTAACACCGGGGAGCTGTTTTTT
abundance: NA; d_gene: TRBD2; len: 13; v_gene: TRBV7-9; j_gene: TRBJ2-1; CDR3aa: CASKAGGENEQFF; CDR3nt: TGTGCCAGCAAGGCGGGAGGGGAAAATGAGCAGTTCTTC
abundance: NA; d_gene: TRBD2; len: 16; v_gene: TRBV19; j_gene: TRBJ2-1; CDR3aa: CASSISPSGPYNEQFF; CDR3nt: TGTGCCAGTAGTATATCCCCTAGCGGACCCTACAATGAGCAGTTCTTC
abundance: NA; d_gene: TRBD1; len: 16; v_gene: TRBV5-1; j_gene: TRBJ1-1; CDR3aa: CASSFQGAGGNTEAFF; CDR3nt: TGCGCCAGCAGCTTCCAGGGGGCCGGGGGGAACACTGAAGCTTTCTTT
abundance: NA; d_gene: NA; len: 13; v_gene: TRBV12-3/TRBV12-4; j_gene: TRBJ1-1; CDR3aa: CASKGQQNTEAFF; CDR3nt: TGTGCCAGCAAAGGACAGCAGAACACTGAAGCTTTCTTT
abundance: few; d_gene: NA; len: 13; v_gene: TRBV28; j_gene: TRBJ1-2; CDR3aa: CASSYGFGYGYTF; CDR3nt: TGTGCCAGCAGTTACGGGTTCGGCTATGGCTACACCTTC
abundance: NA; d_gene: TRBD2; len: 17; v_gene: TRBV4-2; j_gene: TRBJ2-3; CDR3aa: CASSQDGAGFNTDTQYF; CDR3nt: TGTGCCAGCAGCCAGGATGGAGCGGGGTTTAACACAGATACGCAGTATTTT
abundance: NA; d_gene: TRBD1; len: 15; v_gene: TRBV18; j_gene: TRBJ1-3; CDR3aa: CASSPDRSSGNTIYF; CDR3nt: TGTGCCAGCTCACCGGACAGGTCCTCTGGAAACACCATATATTTT
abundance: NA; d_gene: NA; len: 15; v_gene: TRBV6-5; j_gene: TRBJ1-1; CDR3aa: CASSYRTIRDTEAFF; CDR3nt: TGTGCCAGCAGTTACCGAACTATCAGGGACACTGAAGCTTTCTTT
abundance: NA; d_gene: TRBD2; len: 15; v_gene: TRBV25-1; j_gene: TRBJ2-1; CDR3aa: CASSESTSGSGEQFF; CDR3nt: TGTGCCAGCAGTGAATCGACTAGCGGGAGTGGCGAGCAGTTCTTC
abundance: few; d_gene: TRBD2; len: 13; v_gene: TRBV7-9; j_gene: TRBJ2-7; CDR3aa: CASSPGGAYEQYF; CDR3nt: TGTGCCAGCAGCCCGGGGGGAGCCTACGAGCAGTACTTC
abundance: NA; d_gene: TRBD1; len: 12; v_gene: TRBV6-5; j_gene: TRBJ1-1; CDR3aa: CASSLDRAEAFF; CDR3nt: TGTGCCAGCAGCCTTGACAGGGCTGAAGCTTTCTTT
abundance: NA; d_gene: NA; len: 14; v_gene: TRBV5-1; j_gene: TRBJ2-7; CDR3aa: CASRELLEPYEQYF; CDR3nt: TGCGCCAGCAGGGAGCTTCTAGAACCCTACGAGCAGTACTTC
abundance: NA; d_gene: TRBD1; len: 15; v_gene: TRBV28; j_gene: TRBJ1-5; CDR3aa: CASSSVTGGNQPQHF; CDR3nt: TGTGCCAGCAGTTCGGTGACAGGGGGCAATCAGCCCCAGCATTTT
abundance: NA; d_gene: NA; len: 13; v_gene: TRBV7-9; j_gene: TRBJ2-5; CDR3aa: CASSAPGAETQYF; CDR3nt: TGTGCCAGCAGCGCGCCAGGGGCAGAGACCCAGTACTTC
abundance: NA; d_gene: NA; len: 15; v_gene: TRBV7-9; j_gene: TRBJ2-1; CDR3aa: CASSLGAAGGNEQFF; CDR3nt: TGTGCCAGCAGCTTAGGGGCGGCGGGTGGGAATGAGCAGTTCTTC
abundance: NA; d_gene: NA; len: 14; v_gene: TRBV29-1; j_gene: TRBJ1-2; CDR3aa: CSVHPTVSNYGYTF; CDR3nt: TGCAGCGTCCACCCGACAGTTTCTAACTATGGCTACACCTTC
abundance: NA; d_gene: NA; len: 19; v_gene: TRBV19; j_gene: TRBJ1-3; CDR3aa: CASSILFPQAPSSGNTIYF; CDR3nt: TGTGCCAGTAGTATATTATTCCCGCAGGCCCCTTCCTCTGGAAACACCATATATTTT
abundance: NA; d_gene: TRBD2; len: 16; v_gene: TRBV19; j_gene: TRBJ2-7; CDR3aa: CASSMGLAGDFYEQYF; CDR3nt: TGTGCCAGTAGTATGGGACTAGCGGGAGACTTCTACGAGCAGTACTTC
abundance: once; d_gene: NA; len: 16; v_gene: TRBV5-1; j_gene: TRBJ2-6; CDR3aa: CASTEEIYSGANVLTF; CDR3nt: TGCGCCAGCACAGAGGAAATTTATTCCGGGGCCAACGTCCTGACTTTC
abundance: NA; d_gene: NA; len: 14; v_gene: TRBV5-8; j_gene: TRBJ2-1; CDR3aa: CASSRDTRSDEQFF; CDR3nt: TGTGCCAGCAGCCGGGACACCCGGAGCGATGAGCAGTTCTTC
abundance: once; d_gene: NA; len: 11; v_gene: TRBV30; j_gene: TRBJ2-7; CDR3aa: CAWTFGGKMYF; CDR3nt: TGTGCCTGGACCTTCGGCGGGAAGATGTACTTC
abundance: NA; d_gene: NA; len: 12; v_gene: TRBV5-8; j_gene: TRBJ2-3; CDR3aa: CASSSLADTQYF; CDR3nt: TGTGCCAGCAGCTCTCTAGCGGATACGCAGTATTTT
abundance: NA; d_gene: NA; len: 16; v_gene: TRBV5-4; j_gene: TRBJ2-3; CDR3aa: CASSLVGAGDTDTQYF; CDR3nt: TGTGCCAGCAGCTTGGTGGGGGCGGGGGACACAGATACGCAGTATTTT
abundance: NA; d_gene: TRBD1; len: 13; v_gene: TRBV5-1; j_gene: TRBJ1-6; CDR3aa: CASRGTGRSPLHF; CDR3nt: TGCGCCAGCCGAGGGACAGGGAGGTCACCCCTCCACTTT
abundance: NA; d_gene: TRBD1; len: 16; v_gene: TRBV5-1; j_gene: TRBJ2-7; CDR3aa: CASSPRQGPSSYEQYF; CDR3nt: TGCGCCAGCAGCCCCCGACAGGGTCCCAGCTCCTACGAGCAGTACTTC
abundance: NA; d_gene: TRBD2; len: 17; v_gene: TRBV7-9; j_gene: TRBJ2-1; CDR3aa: CASTRRLAGGLNNEQFF; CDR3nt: TGTGCCAGCACCAGAAGGCTAGCGGGAGGGCTAAACAATGAGCAGTTCTTC
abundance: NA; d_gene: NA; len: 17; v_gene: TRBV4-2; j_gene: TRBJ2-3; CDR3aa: CASSPLAGSSSTDTQYF; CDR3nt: TGTGCCAGCAGCCCCCTCGCGGGGAGCTCTAGCACAGATACGCAGTATTTT
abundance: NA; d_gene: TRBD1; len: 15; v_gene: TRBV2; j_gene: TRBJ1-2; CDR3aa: CASIRDRTYNYGYTF; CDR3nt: TGTGCCAGCATCCGGGACAGAACCTACAACTATGGCTACACCTTC
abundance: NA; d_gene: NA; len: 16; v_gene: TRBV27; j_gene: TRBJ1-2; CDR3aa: CASSFQGGGPFYGYTF; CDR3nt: TGTGCCAGCAGTTTCCAGGGTGGGGGCCCTTTCTATGGCTACACCTTC
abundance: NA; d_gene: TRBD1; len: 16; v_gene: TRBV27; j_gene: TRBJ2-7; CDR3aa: CASSQSRTGRTYEQYF; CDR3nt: TGTGCCAGCAGCCAGAGCCGGACAGGACGAACCTACGAGCAGTACTTC
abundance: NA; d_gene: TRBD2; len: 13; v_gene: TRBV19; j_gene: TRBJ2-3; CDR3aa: CASLAGVGDTQYF; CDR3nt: TGTGCCAGTTTAGCGGGAGTAGGAGATACGCAGTATTTT
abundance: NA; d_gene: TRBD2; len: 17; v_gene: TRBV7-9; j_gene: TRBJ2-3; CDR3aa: CASSLVGTSGGTDTQYF; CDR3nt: TGTGCCAGCAGCTTAGTCGGGACTAGCGGAGGCACAGATACGCAGTATTTT
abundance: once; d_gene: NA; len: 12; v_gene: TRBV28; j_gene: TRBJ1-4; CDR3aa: CASGPSNEKLFF; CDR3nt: TGTGCCAGCGGGCCCTCTAATGAAAAACTGTTTTTT
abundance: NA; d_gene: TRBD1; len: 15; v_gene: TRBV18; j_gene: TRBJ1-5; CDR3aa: CASSPADRGNQPQHF; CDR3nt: TGTGCCAGCTCACCCGCGGACAGGGGCAATCAGCCCCAGCATTTT
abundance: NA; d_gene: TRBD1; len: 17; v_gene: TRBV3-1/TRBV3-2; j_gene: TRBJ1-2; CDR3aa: CASSQGTGFSRFGGYTF; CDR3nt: TGTGCCAGCAGCCAAGGGACAGGGTTCTCTAGATTTGGTGGCTACACCTTC
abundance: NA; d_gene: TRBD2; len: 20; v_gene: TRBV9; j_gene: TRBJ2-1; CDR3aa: CASSAIASGRVDPIYNEQFF; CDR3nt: TGTGCCAGCAGCGCCATCGCTAGCGGGAGGGTCGATCCTATATACAATGAGCAGTTCTTC
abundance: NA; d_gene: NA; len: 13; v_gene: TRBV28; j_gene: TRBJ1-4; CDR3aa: CATLVRANEKLFF; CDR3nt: TGTGCCACCTTGGTGAGGGCGAATGAAAAACTGTTTTTT
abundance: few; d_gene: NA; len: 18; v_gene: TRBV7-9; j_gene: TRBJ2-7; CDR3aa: CASSSSRSSPQGSYEQYF; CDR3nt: TGTGCCAGCAGCTCCTCCCGCTCAAGTCCCCAGGGATCCTACGAGCAGTACTTC
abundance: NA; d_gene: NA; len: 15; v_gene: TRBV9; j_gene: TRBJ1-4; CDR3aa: CASSGSGRANEKLFF; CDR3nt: TGTGCCAGCAGCGGGTCAGGGAGGGCCAATGAAAAACTGTTTTTT
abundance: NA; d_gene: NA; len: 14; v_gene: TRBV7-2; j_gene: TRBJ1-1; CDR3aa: CASSLMDRNTEAFF; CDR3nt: TGTGCCAGCAGCTTAATGGACAGGAACACTGAAGCTTTCTTT
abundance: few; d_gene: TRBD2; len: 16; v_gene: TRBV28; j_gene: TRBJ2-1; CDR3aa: CASSLPNWGSGREQFF; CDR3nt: TGTGCCAGCAGTTTACCTAATTGGGGTAGCGGGAGAGAGCAGTTCTTC
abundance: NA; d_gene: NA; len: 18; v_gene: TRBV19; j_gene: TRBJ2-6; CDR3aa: CASTSDTHRASGANVLTF; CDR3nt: TGTGCCAGTACCTCGGACACCCATCGGGCCTCTGGGGCCAACGTCCTGACTTTC
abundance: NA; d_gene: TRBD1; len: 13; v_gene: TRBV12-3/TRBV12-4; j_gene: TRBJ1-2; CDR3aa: CASRTGAGYGYTF; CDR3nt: TGTGCCAGCAGAACAGGGGCAGGCTATGGCTACACCTTC
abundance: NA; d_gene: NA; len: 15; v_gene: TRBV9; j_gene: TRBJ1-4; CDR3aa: CASSEQGRLNEKLFF; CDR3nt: TGTGCCAGCAGCGAGCAGGGGCGACTTAATGAAAAACTGTTTTTT
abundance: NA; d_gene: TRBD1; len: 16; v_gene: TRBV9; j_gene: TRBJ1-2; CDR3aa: CASSTTGTGGVYGYTF; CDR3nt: TGTGCCAGCAGCACAACCGGGACAGGGGGCGTCTATGGCTACACCTTC
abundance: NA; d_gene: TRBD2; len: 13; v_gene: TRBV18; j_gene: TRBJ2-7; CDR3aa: CASSPQSGMRSYF; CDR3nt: TGTGCCAGCTCACCCCAAAGCGGGATGCGTAGCTACTTC
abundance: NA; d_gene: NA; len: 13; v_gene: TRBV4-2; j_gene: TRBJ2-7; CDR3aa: CASSPGGSYEQYF; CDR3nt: TGTGCCAGCAGCCCCGGAGGGTCCTACGAGCAGTACTTC
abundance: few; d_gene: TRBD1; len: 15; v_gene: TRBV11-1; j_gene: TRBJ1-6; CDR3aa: CASSRSGQGNSPLHF; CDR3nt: TGTGCCAGCAGCCGCTCGGGACAGGGCAATTCACCCCTCCACTTT